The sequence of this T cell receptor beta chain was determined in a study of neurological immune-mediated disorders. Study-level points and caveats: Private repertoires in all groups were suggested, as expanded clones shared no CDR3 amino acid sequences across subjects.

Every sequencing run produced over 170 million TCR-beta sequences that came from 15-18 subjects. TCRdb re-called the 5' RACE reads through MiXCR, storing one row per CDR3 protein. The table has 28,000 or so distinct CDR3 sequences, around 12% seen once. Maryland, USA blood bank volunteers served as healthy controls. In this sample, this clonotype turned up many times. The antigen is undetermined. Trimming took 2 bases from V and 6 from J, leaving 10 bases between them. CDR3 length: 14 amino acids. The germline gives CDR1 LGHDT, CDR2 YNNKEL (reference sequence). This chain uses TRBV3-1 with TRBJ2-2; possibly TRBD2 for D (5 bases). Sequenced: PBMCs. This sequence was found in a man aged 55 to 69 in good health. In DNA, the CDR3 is TGTGCCAGCAGCCAATCAGCGAGGGCCGGGGAGCTGTTTTTT. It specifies CASSQSARAGELFF.